The entry that follows covers one TCR beta chain sequence. Its matching antigen is unknown. Germline is not matched at one junction end, which may reflect a read error. The sample originates from a study of T cell responses to AZD1222 COVID-19 vaccine. Study findings and constraints: Vaccine-related CD4 TCRs covered spike, predominating at 160-218 and 743-854. The peak T cell response came first, and repertoires were sampled only after it. Nearly half of spike-specific TCRs reportedly target variant regions that are unmutated in the B.1.351 and B.1.1.7 variants.

Assay used: immunoSEQ multiplex PCR; TCRdb lists only in-frame clones, some missing. The table records more than 120,000 clones, 93% of them present only once. The CDR3 is 12 residues long. Germline CDR1 PRHDT, CDR2 FYEKMQ (reference sequence). The sequencing used peripheral blood, collected on day 0 of AZD1222 vaccination. V and J are TRBV13 and TRBJ1-5; TRBD1 aligns across 7 bases. This receptor was taken from an adult in good health. DNA of the CDR3: TGTGCCAGCAGCTTTAACGGCAGGGGGATTCGTTTT. Translated: CASSFNGRGIRF.